These T cell receptor beta chains were read from a single sample in a study of cytomegalovirus exposure and HLA in healthy donors. Data came from immunoSEQ multiplex PCR; TCRdb stores just in-frame clones and leaves some out. The sample yields about 91,000 clones, less than 70% seen once. The sequenced material came from PBMCs. The source is a female donor in good health and CMV-seronegative. Each CDR3 is given with its conserved first and last residue. The D gene is left open where the match is weak. Size is omitted from some rows. Given values are once, few, many or a class for expanded clones.

TRBJ1-2	.	.	TRBV4-1	TGCGCCAGCAGCCAAGTAGGGGATTTGGGCTACACCTTC	CASSQVGDLGYTF
TRBJ1-4	few	.	TRBV5-1	TGCGCCAGCAGCTTGGTTTCTACTAATGAAAAACTGTTTTTT	CASSLVSTNEKLFF
TRBJ2-5	.	.	TRBV7-6	TGTGCCAGCAGCTTAGCGGGGGGTAGAGAGACCCAGTACTTC	CASSLAGGRETQYF
TRBJ2-7	.	.	TRBV7-2	TGTGCCAGCAGCTCCCCAATAACCCCCAACGAGCAGTACTTC	CASSSPITPNEQYF
TRBJ2-3	.	.	TRBV9	TGTGCCAGCAGCAACCAACAGGGGACTGGGACAGATACGCAGTATTTT	CASSNQQGTGTDTQYF
TRBJ1-5	.	.	TRBV27	TGTGCCAGCAGTCAGGGCCCCTATAGCAATCAGCCCCAGCATTTT	CASSQGPYSNQPQHF
TRBJ2-1	.	.	TRBV25-1	TGTGCCAGCAGTGACAGGGTCCATAGCTCCTACAATGAGCAGTTCTTC	CASSDRVHSSYNEQFF
TRBJ2-1	few	.	TRBV7-3	TGTGCCACCTCCCCCGGGAGTCTGGGGTACAATGAGCAGTTCTTC	CATSPGSLGYNEQFF
TRBJ1-4	.	.	TRBV7-9	TGTGCCAGCAGCGCGCCGAACAGTTCCATACCGAATGAAAAACTGTTTTTT	CASSAPNSSIPNEKLFF
TRBJ2-6	.	TRBD1	TRBV7-6	TGTGCCAGCAACCCGACAGGGTCCGGGGCCAACGTCCTGACTTTC	CASNPTGSGANVLTF
TRBJ1-6	.	.	TRBV27	TGTGCCAGCACCCCCCGACCGGGAAACCCGAGCTCCTATAATTCACCCCTCCACTTT	CASTPRPGNPSSYNSPLHF
TRBJ2-7	.	.	TRBV7-2	TGTGCCAGCAGCTTAGGGGTCACTCCTATAACAGGCGAGCAGTACTTC	CASSLGVTPITGEQYF
TRBJ1-1	.	TRBD1	TRBV18	TGTGCCAGCTCACCGGGACAGGGGGCGACAGTCACTGAAGCTTTCTTT	CASSPGQGATVTEAFF
TRBJ2-2	.	.	TRBV5-4	TGTGCCAGCAGCTTGGAGGGGATGCAGGCCACCGGGGAGCTGTTTTTT	CASSLEGMQATGELFF
TRBJ2-3	.	.	TRBV27	TGTGCCAGCAGTTCGCTTTCCGGGATCAACCTAGCAGATACGCAGTATTTT	CASSSLSGINLADTQYF
TRBJ1-2	few	.	TRBV28	TGTGCCAGCAGTTCTACAGGGATGGGCTACACCTTC	CASSSTGMGYTF
TRBJ2-5	.	TRBD2	TRBV6-5	TGTGCCAGCAGTTACCGGACTAGCGGGGGAGGGACCCAGTACTTC	CASSYRTSGGGTQYF
TRBJ1-1	.	.	TRBV7-3	TGTGCCAGCAGCCCCGACGGACTCACTGAAGCTTTCTTT	CASSPDGLTEAFF
TRBJ1-5	.	TRBD1	TRBV6-8	TGTGCCAGCAGTTACCGCGGGGACAGGGAAGGAAGCAATCAGCCCCAGCATTTT	CASSYRGDREGSNQPQHF
TRBJ2-7	.	.	TRBV14	TGTGCCAGCAGCCGGGACGGGACAAGGCACGAGCAGTACTTC	CASSRDGTRHEQYF
TRBJ1-1	.	TRBD1	TRBV5-4	TGTGCCAGCAGCCCAGGACAGGCTGGGGCTTTCTTT	CASSPGQAGAFF
TRBJ1-1	once	.	TRBV6-6	TGTGCCAGCAGACGAGGGGGGAACACTGAAGCTTTCTTT	CASRRGGNTEAFF
TRBJ2-3	.	TRBD2	TRBV29-1	TGCAGCGTTCGGGCTAGCGGGCCCAGCACAGATACGCAGTATTTT	CSVRASGPSTDTQYF
TRBJ2-2	.	TRBD2	TRBV5-8	TGTGCCAGCAGCAACCCGTGGGGACTAGCGGGACCCGGGGAGCTGTTTTTT	CASSNPWGLAGPGELFF
TRBJ1-3	.	.	TRBV30	TGTGCCTGGAGAGACCGCAGGGGTTACACCATATATTTT	CAWRDRRGYTIYF
TRBJ2-2	few	TRBD1	TRBV15	TGTGCCACCAGCAGTGCCTTACAGGGGGCGAAAACCGGGGAGCTGTTTTTT	CATSSALQGAKTGELFF
TRBJ2-3	once	TRBD1	TRBV27	TGTGCCAGCAGTTCGACAGGGTCCGGAGATACGCAGTATTTT	CASSSTGSGDTQYF
TRBJ2-5	.	TRBD1	TRBV6-5	TGTGCCAGCAGTTACGGGGACAGGCGCCACCAAGAGACCCAGTACTTC	CASSYGDRRHQETQYF
TRBJ1-1	.	.	TRBV2	TGTGCCAGCAGTGAGTCGACAGATATGAAATTGAACACTGAAGCTTTCTTT	CASSESTDMKLNTEAFF
TRBJ1-1	.	.	TRBV9	TGTGCCAGCAGCGTAGGAGCCATGAACACTGAAGCTTTCTTT	CASSVGAMNTEAFF
TRBJ2-7	.	.	TRBV28	TGTGCCAGCAGCCGAAGGGCCGGGATGGGCGAGCAGTACTTC	CASSRRAGMGEQYF
TRBJ2-1	.	TRBD2	TRBV25-1	TGTGCCAGCAGTGAATACCTAGCGGGAGTGGGGGAGCAGTTCTTC	CASSEYLAGVGEQFF
TRBJ1-3	few	.	TRBV5-6	TGTGCCAGCAGCTACCTAGACTACTCTGGAAACACCATATATTTT	CASSYLDYSGNTIYF
TRBJ1-2	few	.	TRBV29-1	TGCAGCGTTTCCACAGGCCCCCTTAGGTATGGCTACACCTTC	CSVSTGPLRYGYTF